One sample yielded the 25 T cell receptor beta chains listed below, sequenced in a study of T cells in Graves' hyperthyroidism and ophthalmopathy. Amplification of TCR beta CDR3 regions was performed using RNA transcripts as template. An initial round of RT-PCR targeting the TCR CDR3 relied on the HTBI primer set. In TCRdb, the multiplex PCR reads were re-called with MiXCR into one record per CDR3 protein. The top ten clones hold 9.5% to 12% of a sample with over 300,000 distinct CDR3 sequences, approximately 13% of them seen once. Sample: blood. The receptors here all came from a woman aged 55 to 70 with Graves' hyperthyroidism.

The chain uses TRBV7-9 and TRBJ1-4; TRBD1 might be the D (6 bases). Germline V gene lookup returns CDR1 SEHNR and CDR2 FQNEAQ (reference sequence). The germline V and J ends were trimmed by 5 bases and 9 bases, with 19 bases remaining between them. CDR3 length: 15 residues. In DNA form, the CDR3 reads TGTGCCAGCAGCAAAGGACAGATTATGGATAAAAAACTGTTTTTT. Its protein product is CASSKGQIMDKKLFF.

This clonotype was picked up many times. The chain couples TRBV7-9 to TRBJ2-7; perhaps TRBD1 as D (5 bases). V was shortened by 0 bases and J by 6 bases, with 9 bases between the two germline ends. Germline-derived CDR1 and CDR2 are SEHNR and FQNEAQ (reference sequence). The CDR3 extends over 13 amino acids. CDR3 sequence (DNA): TGTGCCAGCAGCTTAGCCGAGACAGCCGAGCAGTACTTC. As protein: CASSLAETAEQYF.

Points on this clonotype: This could be a read error, since a much larger clone is one nucleotide away. This chain connects TRBV28 to TRBJ2-1, with D hard to call. The DNA end favors TRBJ2-7, so the J call may be wrong. Germline V gene lookup returns CDR1 MDHEN and CDR2 SYDVKM. The CDR3 consists of 15 residues. The CDR3 loop is CASSSLTVAYNEQYF. The CDR3 nucleotides are TGTGCCAGCAGTTCACTGACGGTCGCCTACAATGAGCAGTACTTC.

This chain joins TRBV3-1 and TRBJ2-1; maybe TRBD2 (5 bases). The CDR3 loop spans 14 amino acids. Germline V gene sequence: CDR1 LGHDT, CDR2 YNNKEL (reference sequence). The V gene lost 5 bases and the J gene lost 5 bases, with 13 bases spanning the gap. The CDR3 here is CASSGRGGHNEQFF. The CDR3 nucleotides are TGTGCCAGCAGCGGTCGCGGCGGGCACAATGAGCAGTTCTTC.

Concerning this clonotype itself: A much larger clone sits a single nucleotide away, making a read error possible. The chain joins TRBV3-1 to TRBJ2-5, with 8 bases aligning to TRBD2. Germline V CDR1 and CDR2: LGHDT, YNNKEL (reference sequence). The V segment lost 4 bases and the J segment 5 bases; nucleotides outside the gene matches: 12. CDR3 length: 16 amino acids. The CDR3 sequence is CASSPRSPGGFETQYF. The CDR3 DNA sequence: TGTGCCAGCAGCCCACGTTCCCCGGGGGGGTTCGAGACCCAGTACTTC.

This clonotype was counted many times. The chain recombines TRBV20-1 with TRBJ2-7, with 10 bases matching TRBD2. Germline V gene sequence: CDR1 DFQATT, CDR2 SNEGSKA (reference sequence). The length of the CDR3 is 14 residues. J gave up 5 bases and V 3 bases, and 7 bases lay outside the gene matches. The DNA for the CDR3 is TGCAGTGCTAGCCGGCCTAGCGGGAGCCACGAGCAGTACTTC. Protein: CSASRPSGSHEQYF.

This clonotype was picked up many times. The chain has TRBV20-1 and TRBJ2-7; tentative D call: TRBD2 (6 bases). This CDR3 has 13 residues. The germline V gene has CDR1 DFQATT and CDR2 SNEGSKA (reference sequence). V dropped 2 bases and J dropped 1 base, with 9 bases sitting between them. CDR3 residues: CSARPGESYEQYF. The CDR3 coding sequence is TGCAGTGCTAGACCGGGGGAATCCTACGAGCAGTACTTC.

In this sample, this clonotype turned up many times. This chain's CDR3 is CASSRQGTGELFF. The CDR3 nucleotides read TGTGCCAGCAGCCGACAGGGAACCGGGGAGCTGTTTTTT. The J gene is TRBJ2-2, the V gene TRBV2, with 7 bases identical to TRBD1. J was trimmed by 5 bases and V by 6 bases; bases with no gene match: 3. The germline V gene has CDR1 SNHLY and CDR2 FYNNEI. CDR3 size: 13 residues.

Notes on this clonotype: It may be a read error: a sequence one base away is much more abundant. The rearrangement links TRBV7-2 to TRBJ2-3; perhaps D is TRBD1 or TRBD2 (5 bases each). The CDR3 has 15 amino acids. Germline CDR1 reads SGHTA; CDR2 reads FQGNSA. CDR3 residues: CASNLFQGGTDTQYF. CDR3 in DNA: TGTGCCAGCAACTTATTCCAGGGAGGCACAGATACGCAGTATTTT.

The sample holds many counts of this clonotype. The chain is built from TRBV20-1 and TRBJ1-5, with D unresolved. With 3 bases removed from V and 0 bases from J, the gap between germline ends came to 6 bases. There are 13 residues in the CDR3. Germline V gene sequence: CDR1 DFQATT, CDR2 SNEGSKA (reference sequence). CDR3 DNA sequence: TGCAGTGCTAGGCATGGTAGCAATCAGCCCCAGCATTTT. Translation gives CSARHGSNQPQHF.

This clonotype was seen many times. The CDR3 is CASSRTRYDEQYF. The CDR3 nucleotides are TGTGCCAGCAGCCGCACTAGGTACGACGAGCAGTACTTC. V usage is TRBV11-2 and J usage is TRBJ2-7; D is possibly TRBD2 (5 bases). Germline V gives CDR1 SGHAT, CDR2 FQNNGV. V lost 5 bases and J lost 5, with 13 bases in between. The CDR3 is 13 amino acids.

The chain recombines TRBV28 with TRBJ2-3, with 7 bases identical to TRBD1. V shed 5 bases, J shed 4 bases, and the junction held 9 bases outside the gene matches. CDR1 is MDHEN and CDR2 is SYDVKM in the germline V gene. The CDR3 has 15 amino acids. The CDR3 DNA reads as TGTGCCAGCAGTGCCCGGGACAGTCCGGCAGATACGCAGTATTTT. Translation: CASSARDSPADTQYF.

At least ten counts were recorded for this clonotype. The chain uses TRBV27 and TRBJ2-3, with no clear D. The CDR3 totals 14 residues. With 2 bases removed from V and 4 bases from J, the gap between germline ends came to 10 bases. Per germline, CDR1 MNHEY and CDR2 SMNVEV (reference sequence). This chain's CDR3 is CASSLRRNPDTQYF. The DNA of the CDR3 is TGTGCCAGCAGTTTAAGGAGAAATCCAGATACGCAGTATTTT.

The sample holds a few counts of this clonotype. With a much larger clone just one base away, this may be a read error. The rearrangement links TRBV12-3 or TRBV12-4 to TRBJ1-2; 11 positions agree with TRBD1. This CDR3 is 14 amino acids long. The CDR3 loop reads CARSLGQGARGYTF. CDR3 coding DNA: TGTGCCCGCAGCCTAGGACAGGGGGCTAGAGGCTACACCTTC.

This clonotype has a count of ten or more. J is TRBJ2-7 and V is TRBV10-1; 11 bases align to TRBD2. The CDR3 sequence is 16 residues long. CDR1 and CDR2 from the germline V gene are WNHNN and SYGVQD (reference sequence). Losses at the gene ends were 3 bases for V and 2 bases for J; bases not matched to a gene: 6. CDR3 bases: TGCGCCAGCAGTGAAGGGACTAGCGGTCAAGCCTACGAGCAGTACTTC. Translated: CASSEGTSGQAYEQYF.

The J gene is TRBJ2-1, the V gene TRBV11-2, with D maybe TRBD2 (6 bases). CDR1 SGHAT and CDR2 FQNNGV come from the germline V gene. Trimming left V 1 base short and J 7 bases short, with 8 bases between. This CDR3 has 13 amino acids. This CDR3 reads CASSLGLVNEQFF. CDR3 DNA sequence: TGTGCCAGCAGCTTAGGACTAGTGAATGAGCAGTTCTTC. Complete variable domain (other parts from reference TRBV11-2 and TRBJ2-1): EAGVAQSPRYKIIEKRQSVAFWCNPISGHATLYWYQQILGQGPKLLIQFQNNGVVDDSQLPKDRFSAERLKGVDSTLKIQPAKLEDSAVYLCASSLGLVNEQFFGPGTRLTVL.

The V call is TRBV20-1, the J call TRBJ2-5; perhaps TRBD1 as D (5 bases). Trimming took 0 bases from V and 2 from J, leaving 13 bases between them. This CDR3 has 15 residues. Germline V gene lookup returns CDR1 DFQATT and CDR2 SNEGSKA (reference sequence). This chain's CDR3 is CSARDRARAQETQYF. CDR3 bases: TGCAGTGCTAGAGATCGTGCCAGGGCTCAAGAGACCCAGTACTTC.

In its sample, this clonotype was seen many times. The V gene is TRBV18, the J gene TRBJ2-3; either TRBD1 or TRBD2 may supply D (5 bases each). The CDR3 runs 15 residues. CDR1 is KGHSH and CDR2 is LQKENI in the germline V gene. V lost 3 bases, J lost 0 bases, and 10 bases lay in between. The CDR3 loop is CASSPWDRSTDTQYF. The DNA for the CDR3 is TGTGCCAGCTCACCCTGGGACCGTAGCACAGATACGCAGTATTTT.

Ten or more counts support this clonotype. V usage is TRBV27 and J usage is TRBJ2-7; no clear D gene. Looked up from germline, CDR1 is MNHEY and CDR2 is SMNVEV (reference sequence). Trimming took 0 bases from V and 2 from J, leaving 5 bases between them. The CDR3 has 13 amino acids. The CDR3 loop reads CASSLSGPYEQYF. In DNA, the CDR3 is TGTGCCAGCAGTTTATCAGGACCCTACGAGCAGTACTTC.

This chain links TRBV14 with TRBJ2-1, with 12 nucleotides matching TRBD2. The CDR3 is 19 residues long. The ends lost 1 base at V and 0 bases at J; junction bases unmatched: 7. The germline V gene encodes CDR1 SGHDN and CDR2 FVKESK. CDR3 DNA sequence: TGTGCCAGCAGCCAAGTTGGGACTAGCGGGCGAAGCTCCTACAATGAGCAGTTCTTC. Translating gives CASSQVGTSGRSSYNEQFF. The entire variable domain, with the rest obtained from reference TRBV14 and TRBJ2-1, is as follows: EAGVTQFPSHSVIEKGQTVTLRCDPISGHDNLYWYRRVMGKEIKFLLHFVKESKQDESGMPNNRFLAERTGGTYSTLKVQPAELEDSGVYFCASSQVGTSGRSSYNEQFFGPGTRLTVL.

The chain employs TRBV24-1 and TRBJ1-3; 8 bases are a match to TRBD1. The CDR3 is made up of 19 amino acids. The J segment lost 2 bases and the V segment lost 3 bases, leaving 14 bases of the junction unmatched. Germline V CDR1 and CDR2: KGHDR, SFDVKD. For the CDR3, the DNA is TGTGCCACCAGTGATGGACAGGGTATAGGTCCGGGCCCTGGAAACACCATATATTTT. This sequence encodes CATSDGQGIGPGPGNTIYF.

This clonotype was detected ten times or more. J is TRBJ2-7 and V is TRBV11-2, with no clear D. Deletions cut 4 bases from V and 3 bases from J, with 10 bases between. CDR1 is SGHAT and CDR2 is FQNNGV in the germline V gene. This CDR3 contains 13 residues. The CDR3 sequence: CASSSGPLYEQYF. As DNA, the CDR3 is TGTGCCAGCAGCTCCGGTCCCCTCTACGAGCAGTACTTC.

This clonotype was seen repeatedly, ten times or more. The chain employs TRBV11-2 and TRBJ1-1, with a possible D match to TRBD1 (5 bases). Trimming stripped 0 bases from V and 10 bases from J, with 12 bases between. There are 13 residues in the CDR3. Germline V lookup: CDR1 SGHAT, CDR2 FQNNGV. The CDR3 reads CASSLDRGGRAFF. Written as DNA, the CDR3 is TGTGCCAGCAGCTTAGATCGGGGCGGGAGAGCTTTCTTT.

This clonotype was detected many times. This rearrangement joins TRBV10-2 to TRBJ2-3; 11 nucleotides line up with TRBD1. Germline CDR1 and CDR2: WSHSY and SAAADI. The V segment lost 6 bases and the J segment 6 bases; nucleotides outside the gene matches: 8. The CDR3 extends over 15 amino acids. This CDR3 is CASSERTGGWDTQYF. CDR3 DNA: TGCGCCAGCAGCGAAAGGACAGGGGGCTGGGATACGCAGTATTTT.

In nucleotides, the CDR3 is TGCGCCAGCAGCTTCGGGACAGGGGGATCGGGGGAGCTGTTTTTT. Its translation is CASSFGTGGSGELFF. The chain employs TRBV5-1 and TRBJ2-2, with 11 bases lining up with TRBD1. V shed 2 bases, J shed 8 bases, and the junction held 5 bases outside the gene matches. The CDR3 extends over 15 amino acids. Germline assignment: CDR1 SGHRS and CDR2 YFSETQ.